The 24 T cell receptor beta chains presented below share a single source sample, sequenced in a study of blood T cell repertoires in COVID-19. Generated by immunoSEQ multiplex PCR, the TCRdb table keeps only in-frame clones and is missing some. The sample lists 150,000 or so clones, 82% occurring once. Sequences were obtained from peripheral blood. Receptor source: a woman in her seventies with acute or convalescent COVID-19.

The J gene is TRBJ2-1, the V gene TRBV7-2; 11 bases align to TRBD2. Trimming removed 5 bases from V and 7 bases from J; junction bases left unmatched: 13. This CDR3 is built from 17 residues. Germline CDR1 and CDR2: SGHTA and FQGNSA. Here the CDR3 DNA reads TGTGCCAGCAGCCCGAGGGTAGCGGGAGGGCCAGGGAATGAGCAGTTCTTC. Its protein is CASSPRVAGGPGNEQFF.

The V call is TRBV5-5, the J call TRBJ1-5, with 7 bases aligning to TRBD1. The CDR3 runs to 16 residues. CDR1 and CDR2 from the germline V gene are SGHKS and YYEKEE (reference sequence). V was pared by 0 bases and J by 7 bases, with 10 bases of the junction left unmatched. CDR3 protein: CASSLEVGGVRQPQHF. The CDR3 bases are TGTGCCAGCAGCTTGGAAGTAGGGGGCGTCAGGCAGCCCCAGCATTTT.

This clone is a singleton in its sample. V usage is TRBV6-5 and J usage is TRBJ1-6, with a weak D call TRBD1 (5 bases). This CDR3 spans 12 amino acids. V was shortened by 5 bases and J by 9 bases, with 8 bases between the two germline ends. Germline V gene lookup returns CDR1 MNHEY and CDR2 SVGAGI. CDR3 sequence reads: CASSRGGSPLHF. The CDR3 coding sequence is TGTGCCAGCAGTAGGGGTGGTTCACCCCTCCACTTT.

This clone was observed once. The DNA of the CDR3 is TGTGCCAGCAGTTCATCTTTCGGGACAGGTACCTACGAGCAGTACTTC. This gives the protein CASSSSFGTGTYEQYF. The J gene is TRBJ2-7, the V gene TRBV7-6, with 8 bases that match TRBD1. Per germline, CDR1 SGHVS and CDR2 FNYEAQ. The V segment lost 6 bases and the J segment 2 bases; nucleotides outside the gene matches: 12. The CDR3 consists of 16 residues.

The CDR3 reads CASSLRGGSGEAFF. The CDR3 coding sequence is TGTGCCAGCAGCCTCCGGGGGGGCTCAGGTGAAGCTTTCTTT. The rearrangement joins TRBV7-2 to TRBJ1-1, with D possibly being TRBD1 (6 bases). The CDR3 contains 14 residues. The V end was cut by 5 bases, the J end by 7 bases, with 17 bases between. CDR1 SGHTA and CDR2 FQGNSA come from the germline V gene. The whole variable domain, filled in from reference TRBV7-2 and TRBJ1-1, reads GAGVSQSPSNKVTEKGKDVELRCDPISGHTALYWYRQSLGQGLEFLIYFQGNSAPDKSGLPSDRFSAERTGGSVSTLTIQRTQQEDSAVYLCASSLRGGSGEAFFGQGTRLTVV.

The genes are TRBV7-2 and TRBJ2-7, with D possibly matching TRBD2 (6 bases). The CDR3 is made up of 15 amino acids. Deletions cut 5 bases from V and 0 bases from J, with 14 bases between. Germline V lookup: CDR1 SGHTA, CDR2 FQGNSA. DNA for the CDR3: TGTGCCAGCAGCCCCAGGGCGGGGAGCTCCTACGAGCAGTACTTC. It yields the protein CASSPRAGSSYEQYF. The full variable domain, its missing parts supplied by reference TRBV7-2 and TRBJ2-7, is GAGVSQSPSNKVTEKGKDVELRCDPISGHTALYWYRQSLGQGLEFLIYFQGNSAPDKSGLPSDRFSAERTGGSVSTLTIQRTQQEDSAVYLCASSPRAGSSYEQYFGPGTRLTVT.

Note on this clone: Distinct nucleotide sequences in the sample also encode this CDR3. This sequence joins TRBV7-2 and TRBJ1-1; D ambiguous. The germline gives CDR1 SGHTA, CDR2 FQGNSA. The CDR3 totals 13 residues. V was shortened by 6 bases and J by 1 base, with 9 bases between the two germline ends. CDR3 sequence: CASSLTGNTEAFF. The CDR3 DNA is TGTGCCAGCAGTCTTACCGGGAACACTGAAGCTTTCTTT.

The CDR3 sequence is CTSSEPGQASGANVLTF. The CDR3 coding sequence is TGCACCAGCAGCGAACCGGGACAGGCCTCTGGGGCCAACGTCCTGACTTTC. The V call is TRBV1, the J call TRBJ2-6; the table's TRBD1 call for D was not verified on the DNA. TRBV1 is reported as a pseudogene. The CDR3 contains 17 residues.

The CDR3 DNA is TGTGCCAGTACGACTAGCGGGGGGGCAACAGATACGCAGTATTTT. Translation: CASTTSGGATDTQYF. The V gene is TRBV19, the J gene TRBJ2-3; TRBD2 matches at 14 bases. V dropped 7 bases and J dropped 3; count of bases not matched to a gene: 3. The CDR3 has 15 residues. CDR1 is LNHDA and CDR2 is SQIVND in the germline V gene (reference sequence).

This clone came up a few times. V usage is TRBV29-1 and J usage is TRBJ2-7; TRBD1 aligns across 9 bases. Germline V gene sequence: CDR1 SQVTM, CDR2 ANQGSEA. The V gene end was trimmed by 7 bases and the J gene end by 4 bases; junction bases not matched to a gene: 5. There are 12 residues in the CDR3. The CDR3 reads CSATGTGYEQYF. The DNA of the CDR3 is TGCAGCGCAACCGGGACAGGGTACGAGCAGTACTTC.

This rearrangement joins TRBV4-3 to TRBJ1-2, with unresolved D. The CDR3 is 15 residues long. Trimming removed 1 base at V and 4 bases at J, with 13 bases between. Germline V lookup: CDR1 LGHNA, CDR2 YSLEER. CDR3 in amino acids: CASSQVLSLRYGYTF. The CDR3, as DNA: TGCGCCAGCAGCCAAGTGCTCTCCCTACGCTATGGCTACACCTTC.

This chain links TRBV7-2 with TRBJ2-7, with TRBD2 as a possible D gene (6 bases). V was cut by 4 bases and J by 7 bases, with 20 bases left in between. Germline V gives CDR1 SGHTA, CDR2 FQGNSA. This CDR3 is 15 amino acids long. The CDR3 loop is CASSWEPGGTGEQYF. DNA for the CDR3: TGTGCCAGCAGCTGGGAGCCCGGCGGGACGGGAGAGCAGTACTTC.

V and J are TRBV7-3 and TRBJ1-2; maybe TRBD1 (6 bases). The germline V gene encodes CDR1 SGHTA and CDR2 FQGTGA. This CDR3 is built from 17 residues. Trimming pared 3 bases from V and 8 bases from J, leaving 25 bases between. The CDR3 DNA reads as TGTGCCAGCAGCTTCCCCTCACCCTCACAGGGAACGAGGGGCTACACCTTC. Translating it yields CASSFPSPSQGTRGYTF.

V gene TRBV18 combines with J gene TRBJ1-1; tentatively, D is TRBD1 (6 bases). Germline V gene sequence: CDR1 KGHSH, CDR2 LQKENI. V dropped 6 bases and J dropped 3 bases, with 14 bases sitting between them. There are 14 residues in the CDR3. CDR3 DNA sequence: TGTGCCAGCTCCCCGGGACATAGGGACACTGAAGCTTTCTTT. Protein product: CASSPGHRDTEAFF.

The rearrangement joins TRBV5-1 to TRBJ1-2; no firm D call. Per the germline V gene, CDR1 is SGHRS and CDR2 is YFSETQ. The CDR3 is 12 amino acids. Trimming removed 0 bases from V and 7 bases from J, with 7 bases in between. In DNA, the CDR3 is TGCGCCAGCAGCTTGGATGTCCGTGGCTACACCTTC. Translating it yields CASSLDVRGYTF.

The chain recombines TRBV10-1 with TRBJ1-2, with TRBD1 identical over 10 bases. V was clipped by 6 bases and J by 8 bases; unmatched bases: 12. Germline CDR1 and CDR2: WNHNN and SYGVQD (reference sequence). CDR3 length: 15 amino acids. For the CDR3, the DNA is TGCGCCAGCAGCTTCCGGGACAGGGGATTCAGGGGCTACACCTTC. Translated, it gives CASSFRDRGFRGYTF.

The gene calls are TRBV4-3 and TRBJ2-2; 10 positions match TRBD1. The V gene's germline CDR1 is LGHNA and CDR2 YSLEER. There are 16 residues in the CDR3. Trimming took 5 bases from V and 5 from J; bases not matched to a gene: 8. CDR3 residues: CASSSRQGALTGELFF. The DNA for the CDR3 is TGCGCCAGCAGCTCCCGACAGGGGGCTTTGACCGGGGAGCTGTTTTTT.

The rearrangement links TRBV6-1 to TRBJ1-1; D remains ambiguous. V was cut by 2 bases and J by 3 bases, with 7 bases left in between. The CDR3 contains 13 residues. Germline CDR1 is MNHNS and CDR2 is SASEGT. CDR3 DNA sequence: TGTGCCAGCAGTGAACCGAGCGACACTGAAGCTTTCTTT. Protein product: CASSEPSDTEAFF.

This clone was seen a few times. This chain links TRBV30 with TRBJ2-3, with TRBD2 identical over 7 bases. The CDR3 totals 15 residues. Looked up from germline, CDR1 is GTSNPN and CDR2 is SVGIG (reference sequence). V lost 4 bases, J lost 2 bases, and 9 bases stayed unmatched. The CDR3 spells CAWKRLAVNTDTQYF. Written as DNA, the CDR3 is TGTGCCTGGAAGAGGCTAGCGGTTAACACAGATACGCAGTATTTT.

The chain joins TRBV30 to TRBJ2-3; the D gene is possibly TRBD1 (5 bases). The V gene's germline CDR1 is GTSNPN and CDR2 SVGIG (reference sequence). Trimming stripped 7 bases from V and 5 bases from J, with 10 bases between. CDR3 length equals 11 residues. Written as DNA, the CDR3 is TGTGCCTTATCAAGGGGAGATACGCAGTATTTT. Amino acids: CALSRGDTQYF.

For this clone: Different DNA sequences within this sample yield the same CDR3. The chain employs TRBV6-2 or TRBV6-3 and TRBJ2-7; 9 bases match TRBD1. Germline-derived CDR1 and CDR2 are MNHEY and SVGEGT. V shed 6 bases, J shed 4 bases, and the junction held 7 bases outside the gene matches. The CDR3 length is 14 residues. CDR3 residues: CASSPGTGLYEQYF. The CDR3 nucleotides are TGTGCCAGCAGCCCCGGGACAGGGTTGTACGAGCAGTACTTC.

CDR3 in amino acids: CASSEQGLGELFF. In DNA form, the CDR3 reads TGTGCCAGCAGCGAACAGGGGTTAGGGGAGCTGTTTTTT. This rearrangement joins TRBV7-3 to TRBJ2-2, with TRBD1 matching 7 bases. The CDR3 totals 13 residues. With 5 bases clipped from V and 8 bases from J, the junction kept 5 bases outside the gene matches. Germline-derived CDR1 and CDR2 are SGHTA and FQGTGA.

V usage is TRBV11-2 and J usage is TRBJ1-2, with TRBD1 identical over 8 bases. Germline V gives CDR1 SGHAT, CDR2 FQNNGV. CDR3 length: 12 amino acids. Trimming took 5 bases from V and 11 from J; bases not matched to a gene: 7. CDR3 protein: CASSVGQGLYTF. The CDR3 region has the DNA TGTGCCAGCAGCGTAGGACAGGGTCTTTACACCTTC.

V gene TRBV7-2 combines with J gene TRBJ2-1; possibly TRBD1 for D (6 bases). Germline loops: CDR1 SGHTA, CDR2 FQGNSA. This CDR3 contains 17 residues. Trimming pared 5 bases from V and 0 bases from J, leaving 17 bases between. CDR3 in DNA: TGTGCCAGCAGCCAAGGGGGTGATCCTAGCTCCTACAATGAGCAGTTCTTC. This gives the protein CASSQGGDPSSYNEQFF.